This T cell receptor (beta chain) was obtained from a study of cytomegalovirus exposure and HLA in healthy donors. Study overall: Samples from HLA-typed donors yielded 65 million to 85 million unique TCRs in an early data release.

Amplification used 60 Vbeta primers and 13 Jbeta primers. In the original analysis: The authors later counted roughly 77 million unique TCR beta chains, about 11 million of them shared. Profiled with immunoSEQ multiplex PCR; TCRdb holds only in-frame clones, not every one. Clone size and the V and J calls come from that table; the DNA yielded D and trimming. The sample holds roughly 170,000 clones, roughly 85% seen once. This CDR3 comprises 15 residues. V gave up 8 bases and J gave up 1 base, with 16 bases separating them. Per the germline V gene, CDR1 is ENHRY and CDR2 is SYGVKD. This clonotype originated in a man under 40 in good health and CMV-seronegative. The source material was PBMCs. The chain is built from TRBV10-3 and TRBJ2-3; no clear D. CDR3 protein: CAIEPTGGGTDTQYF. The DNA of the CDR3 is TGTGCCATCGAGCCCACTGGCGGCGGCACAGATACGCAGTATTTT.